This TCR beta chain was observed in a study of blood T cell repertoires in COVID-19. Some clones are missing from TCRdb's copy, which holds only in-frame ones; the method was immunoSEQ multiplex PCR. The sample consists of almost 400,000 clones, approximately 87% of them appearing once. Germline CDR1 ENHRY, CDR2 SYGVKD. Trimming removed 3 bases from V and 7 bases from J; junction bases left unmatched: 6. This CDR3 contains 14 residues. This sequence originates from a woman aged 55-69 years with COVID-19, enrolled during active disease. This chain links TRBV10-3 with TRBJ1-2; 9 bases fit TRBD1. Sequencing was performed on peripheral blood. In DNA form, the CDR3 reads TGTGCCATCAGTGATGTAGGACAGGGGATTGGCTACACCTTC. Residues: CAISDVGQGIGYTF.